This T cell receptor beta chain is drawn from a study of T-cell memory formation after mild COVID-19. Study outcomes and limitations: Cross-reactive memory appears to have joined, as suggested by some responding clones showing up in pre-infection memory. Shrinking CD4+ clones were chiefly CM and EM; CD8+ ones were chiefly EMRA.

V was clipped by 5 bases and J by 2 bases, with 16 bases between them. This CDR3 region has 15 residues. The authors produced TCR alpha and TCR beta cDNA libraries with sample barcodes and UMIs by 5'RACE using constant-segment primers. TCRdb re-analysed the 5' RACE reads in MiXCR, keeping a single row per CDR3 protein. The table shows approximately 560,000 distinct CDR3 sequences, with 15% to 20% occurring only once. For this clonotype: Its antigen remains unknown.

The chain recombines TRBV12-3 or TRBV12-4 with TRBJ2-7; D is perhaps TRBD2 (6 bases). The TCR originated in an adult woman who had mild COVID-19 (a few samples of this study predate the infection). Cell type and time point are not known. Sequenced input: PBMCs or a T cell subset sorted from them (not recorded which). The CDR3 sequence is CASSPLRDSAYEQYF. As DNA, the CDR3 is TGTGCCAGCAGTCCGCTCCGGGACTCTGCCTACGAGCAGTACTTC.